Below are 32 T cell receptor beta chains sequenced from a single sample in a study of control samples from healthy donors and cancer patients. TCRdb keeps only in-frame clones here, not all; method: immunoSEQ multiplex PCR. The sample holds around 76,000 clones, around 90% seen once. The source material was PBMCs. Receptor source: a woman in her forties or fifties with colorectal cancer.

The V gene is TRBV19, the J gene TRBJ1-2; D possibly corresponds to TRBD1 (5 bases). Germline V gene sequence: CDR1 LNHDA, CDR2 SQIVND (reference sequence). This CDR3 spans 15 amino acids. V was clipped by 3 bases and J by 1 base, with 12 bases between them. CDR3 sequence reads: CASSIGQTINYGYTF. The CDR3 bases are TGTGCCAGTAGTATCGGACAAACCATTAACTATGGCTACACCTTC.

The chain employs TRBV5-5 and TRBJ1-2, with D possibly matching TRBD1 (6 bases). The V end lost 6 bases, the J end lost 8 bases, and 20 bases lay between the germline ends. The CDR3 has 14 amino acids. Germline V CDR1 and CDR2: SGHKS, YYEKEE (reference sequence). The DNA for the CDR3 is TGTGCCAGCACCGCGACGGGGGGCGCGGGGGGCTACACCTTC. Encoded protein: CASTATGGAGGYTF.

The chain has TRBV19 and TRBJ1-6; 9 bases are a match to TRBD1. V lost 5 bases to trimming and J lost 7 bases; unmatched junction nucleotides: 3. This CDR3 region has 14 residues. Per germline, CDR1 LNHDA and CDR2 SQIVND (reference sequence). For the CDR3, the DNA is TGTGCCAGTAGTCCAGGGACAGGGAATTCACCCCTCCACTTT. This sequence encodes CASSPGTGNSPLHF.

This chain uses TRBV4-3 with TRBJ2-2; 8 nucleotides match TRBD2. V trimming: 7 bases; J trimming: 6 bases; junction bases outside the gene matches: 13. The germline CDR1 and CDR2 sequences are LGHNA and YSLEER. The CDR3 runs to 16 residues. CDR3 residues: CASNTLGLSGAGELFF. The CDR3 DNA sequence: TGCGCCAGCAATACTCTGGGACTTAGCGGGGCCGGGGAGCTGTTTTTT.

This clone was observed a single time. CDR3 bases: TGTGCCAGCAGTTACGCAAGGACGTCGGGAACCGGGGAGCTGTTTTTT. Residues: CASSYARTSGTGELFF. The gene calls are TRBV6-5 and TRBJ2-2; tentatively, D is TRBD2 (5 bases). The germline V gene has CDR1 MNHEY and CDR2 SVGAGI. Trimming pared 2 bases from V and 5 bases from J, leaving 15 bases between. The CDR3 length is 16 residues.

J is TRBJ2-7 and V is TRBV6-4; D is unclear. V dropped 2 bases and J dropped 7 bases, with 3 bases sitting between them. CDR3 size: 10 residues. Germline values: CDR1 MRHNA, CDR2 SNTAGT. DNA of the CDR3: TGTGCCAGCAGTGACAGTGAGCAGTACGTC. Protein product: CASSDSEQYV.

The CDR3: CASSQTGAGSGANVLTF. In nucleotides, the CDR3 is TGCGCCAGCAGCCAGACAGGGGCGGGCTCTGGGGCCAACGTCCTGACTTTC. The V and J genes are TRBV5-1 and TRBJ2-6, with 8 nucleotides matching TRBD1. The V and J ends lost 4 bases and 0 bases, in that order; junction bases with no gene match: 6. The CDR3 consists of 17 residues. CDR1 SGHRS and CDR2 YFSETQ come from the germline V gene.

The J gene is TRBJ2-3, the V gene TRBV30; 7 bases line up with TRBD1. Germline V gene data show CDR1 as GTSNPN and CDR2 as SVGIG (reference sequence). This CDR3 has 14 residues. V lost 5 bases to trimming and J lost 5 bases; unmatched junction nucleotides: 10. The CDR3 DNA is TGTGCCTGGCGACAGGGTTTCCGGGGAGATACGCAGTATTTT. It codes for CAWRQGFRGDTQYF.

The chain's CDR3 is CASKVAGGMGLFF. The CDR3 DNA reads as TGTGCCAGCAAGGTTGCGGGGGGAATGGGACTGTTTTTT. The V call is TRBV2, the J call TRBJ1-4; possible D gene TRBD1, 5 bases. The CDR3 runs 13 residues. Trimming removed 7 bases at V and 13 bases at J, with 19 bases between. Germline CDR1 reads SNHLY; CDR2 reads FYNNEI.

This chain connects TRBV24-1 to TRBJ1-1; D not certain. The V gene's germline CDR1 is KGHDR and CDR2 SFDVKD. The ends were cut back, 5 bases at V and 11 bases at J, with 20 bases in the middle. CDR3 length equals 14 residues. Here the CDR3 reads CATSGPQRNSIAFF. Written as DNA, the CDR3 is TGTGCCACCAGTGGCCCCCAAAGGAACAGTATCGCTTTCTTT.

The chain recombines TRBV10-2 with TRBJ2-1; a weak D match, TRBD1 (6 bases). The V end was cut by 3 bases, the J end by 3 bases, with 12 bases between. This CDR3 comprises 15 residues. Germline V gene sequence: CDR1 WSHSY, CDR2 SAAADI. CDR3 bases: TGCGCCAGCAGTGATTCAGGGGCCAACTACAATGAGCAGTTCTTC. Encoded protein: CASSDSGANYNEQFF.

This sequence joins TRBV9 and TRBJ2-3; 7 nucleotides line up with TRBD2. Germline CDR1 reads SGDLS; CDR2 reads YYNGEE. CDR3 length equals 16 residues. With V trimmed by 0 bases and J by 2 bases, 6 bases remained unmatched. CDR3 nucleotide sequence: TGTGCCAGCAGCGTAGACCCGGGGGGTGCCACAGATACGCAGTATTTT. This encodes CASSVDPGGATDTQYF.

This clone was counted a single time. J is TRBJ1-2 and V is TRBV10-1, with a weak D call TRBD1 (5 bases). This CDR3 comprises 15 residues. Trimming removed 6 bases from V and 1 base from J, with 15 bases in between. Looked up from germline, CDR1 is WNHNN and CDR2 is SYGVQD (reference sequence). CDR3 region: CASRRTGRGNYGYTF. The CDR3 DNA reads as TGCGCCAGCAGGAGAACGGGGCGAGGTAACTATGGCTACACCTTC.

The rearrangement uses TRBV5-5 and TRBJ1-2; D might be TRBD1 (6 bases). Deletions cut 0 bases from V and 1 base from J, with 7 bases between. Germline lookup yields CDR1 SGHKS and CDR2 YYEKEE (reference sequence). This CDR3 has 14 amino acids. This CDR3 is CASSLDRDNYGYTF. As DNA, the CDR3 is TGTGCCAGCAGCTTGGACAGGGATAACTATGGCTACACCTTC. Full variable domain (outside the CDR3, taken from reference TRBV5-5 and TRBJ1-2): DAGVTQSPTHLIKTRGQQVTLRCSPISGHKSVSWYQQVLGQGPQFIFQYYEKEERGRGNFPDRFSARQFPNYSSELNVNALLLGDSALYLCASSLDRDNYGYTFGSGTRLTVV.

This rearrangement joins TRBV6-2 or TRBV6-3 to TRBJ2-3; 8 bases line up with TRBD1. This CDR3 has 17 residues. V dropped 6 bases and J dropped 2; count of bases not matched to a gene: 13. Per germline, CDR1 MNHEY and CDR2 SVGEGT. The CDR3 region is CASSPILSGQDTDTQYF. CDR3 nucleotide sequence: TGTGCCAGCAGCCCCATCCTATCGGGACAGGACACAGATACGCAGTATTTT.

The chain is built from TRBV20-1 and TRBJ2-7; no firm D call. The CDR3 totals 11 residues. Trimming took off 5 bases at V and 4 bases at J, with 9 bases between the two ends. Germline assignment: CDR1 DFQATT and CDR2 SNEGSKA (reference sequence). CDR3 DNA: TGCAGTGCTTCTGACGGTTACGAGCAGTACGTC. Protein: CSASDGYEQYV.

The rearrangement links TRBV25-1 to TRBJ1-1, with D perhaps TRBD1 (5 bases). V lost 7 bases and J lost 3, with 12 bases in between. The germline CDR1 and CDR2 sequences are MGHDK and SYGVNS. There are 13 residues in the CDR3. This CDR3 is CASTRGGYTEAFF. The CDR3 DNA follows: TGTGCCAGCACCCGTGGGGGTTACACTGAAGCTTTCTTT.

The chain employs TRBV9 and TRBJ2-3; TRBD2 matches 10 bases. Germline trimming cut 0 bases from V and 6 bases from J; bases unmatched to any gene: 10. Looked up from germline, CDR1 is SGDLS and CDR2 is YYNGEE. The CDR3 length is 17 residues. In DNA, the CDR3 is TGTGCCAGCAGCGTAGGATTAAGCGGGGGGGCAAGGGATACGCAGTATTTT. The encoded protein is CASSVGLSGGARDTQYF.

With regard to this clone: The same CDR3 can be traced to other DNA sequences in this sample. V is TRBV7-3 and J is TRBJ2-3, with D uncertain. Trimming took 0 bases from V and 0 from J, leaving 7 bases between them. The germline gives CDR1 SGHTA, CDR2 FQGTGA. This CDR3 has 15 residues. CDR3 in DNA: TGTGCCAGCAGCTTAACAACAGCTAGCACAGATACGCAGTATTTT. This codes for CASSLTTASTDTQYF.

This sequence joins TRBV12-3 or TRBV12-4 and TRBJ2-1; 9 bases line up with TRBD1. This CDR3 contains 13 residues. J was trimmed by 15 bases and V by 6 bases; bases with no gene match: 12. Here the CDR3 DNA reads TGTGCCAGCAGCCTAGGGGGACAGGGAGACCGGTTCTTC. Amino acids: CASSLGGQGDRFF.

This chain connects TRBV5-1 to TRBJ2-6; a possible D gene is TRBD1 (6 bases). V lost 2 bases and J 4 bases, leaving 10 bases between the germline ends. Germline CDR1 reads SGHRS; CDR2 reads YFSETQ. This CDR3 is 15 amino acids long. CDR3 DNA: TGCGCCAGCAGCTTACAGGGTGCAGGGGCCAACGTCCTGACTTTC. Translated, it gives CASSLQGAGANVLTF.

The chain carries TRBV5-1 and TRBJ1-2; D gene ambiguous. The CDR3 runs 13 residues. V lost 4 bases, J lost 4 bases, and 11 bases lay in between. CDR1 is SGHRS, CDR2 YFSETQ, per germline. CDR3 sequence (DNA): TGCGCCAGCAGCCGGGGAGATGCCTATGGCTACACCTTC. Translating gives CASSRGDAYGYTF.

This chain connects TRBV2 to TRBJ1-1; D not resolved. Trimming cost V 7 bases and J 4 bases, with 13 bases left between them. This CDR3 is built from 13 residues. CDR1 SNHLY and CDR2 FYNNEI come from the germline V gene. CDR3 protein: CASTIFMSTEAFF. CDR3 DNA: TGTGCCAGCACCATTTTCATGAGCACTGAAGCTTTCTTT.

This clone was observed a single time. The chain carries TRBV5-1 and TRBJ2-6; 8 bases match TRBD1. This CDR3 comprises 16 residues. CDR1 and CDR2 (germline): SGHRS, YFSETQ. V dropped 7 bases and J dropped 4; count of bases not matched to a gene: 10. The DNA for the CDR3 is TGCGCCAGCGCACCCCCCCAGGGGGCCGGGGCCAACGTCCTGACTTTC. It is translated as CASAPPQGAGANVLTF.

This chain links TRBV24-1 with TRBJ2-5; D might be TRBD1 (5 bases). Germline CDR1 reads KGHDR; CDR2 reads SFDVKD. Trimming shortened V by 4 bases and J by 1 base, and 9 bases separated the two germline ends. This CDR3 is built from 14 residues. CDR3 protein: CATSDRDSQETQYF. CDR3 bases: TGTGCCACCAGTGACCGAGACAGCCAAGAGACCCAGTACTTC.

The rearrangement links TRBV19 to TRBJ2-5, with D unresolved. This CDR3 region has 15 residues. Deletions cut 1 base from V and 4 bases from J, with 13 bases between. The germline gives CDR1 LNHDA, CDR2 SQIVND (reference sequence). Written as DNA, the CDR3 is TGTGCCAGTAGTATAGTTCCCGGGTTTGGAGAGACCCAGTACTTC. It is translated as CASSIVPGFGETQYF.

V gene TRBV7-2 combines with J gene TRBJ2-7; D tentatively fits TRBD1 or TRBD2 (5 bases each). CDR1 and CDR2 (germline): SGHTA, FQGNSA. This CDR3 spans 13 amino acids. V was clipped by 4 bases and J by 3 bases, with 10 bases between them. The CDR3 DNA is TGTGCCAGCAGCTACCGGGACGACTACGAGCAGTACGTC. It codes for CASSYRDDYEQYV.

The chain's CDR3 is CASSLVGGNSNQPQHF. CDR3 bases: TGTGCCAGCAGCTTAGTGGGGGGGAATAGCAATCAGCCCCAGCATTTT. The V gene is TRBV7-2, the J gene TRBJ1-5, with D perhaps matching TRBD1 (5 bases). V was trimmed by 1 base and J by 0 bases, leaving 10 bases between them. The germline V gene has CDR1 SGHTA and CDR2 FQGNSA. This CDR3 region has 16 residues.

This sequence joins TRBV6-2 or TRBV6-3 and TRBJ1-5; D gene uncertain. The length of the CDR3 is 14 residues. With 1 base removed from V and 4 bases from J, the gap between germline ends came to 8 bases. Germline assignment: CDR1 MNHEY and CDR2 SVGEGT. This CDR3 reads CASSYYVVNQPQHF. DNA for the CDR3: TGTGCCAGCAGTTACTATGTGGTTAATCAGCCCCAGCATTTT.

This clone was counted a few times. The rearrangement uses TRBV4-3 and TRBJ1-4; 9 bases are shared with TRBD1. This CDR3 has 15 residues. The germline V gene has CDR1 LGHNA and CDR2 YSLEER. The junction had 1 base not matched to a gene; V was cut back by 0 bases and J by 5 bases. The CDR3 spells CASSQEGQGNEKLFF. The CDR3 DNA is TGCGCCAGCAGCCAAGAAGGACAGGGGAATGAAAAACTGTTTTTT.

The CDR3 DNA is TGTGCCAGCAGCTTGGGGGTTTCTAGGGAATCTGGGGAGACCCAGTACTTC. As protein: CASSLGVSRESGETQYF. The chain is built from TRBV7-2 and TRBJ2-5, with D perhaps TRBD1 or TRBD2 (5 bases each). The CDR3 is 17 residues long. Trimming removed 3 bases at V and 5 bases at J, with 22 bases between. In germline, CDR1 is SGHTA, CDR2 FQGNSA.

The chain is built from TRBV19 and TRBJ1-1; 8 bases agree with TRBD1. Germline CDR1 is LNHDA and CDR2 is SQIVND (reference sequence). V shed 2 bases and J 6 bases; nucleotides not matched to a gene: 2. The CDR3 has 13 residues. As DNA, the CDR3 is TGTGCCAGTAGTATACCAGGGGGCCCTGAAGCTTTCTTT. Amino acids: CASSIPGGPEAFF.